A single sample gave rise to the 23 T cell receptor beta chains below, sequenced in a study of T cell changes during pregnancy in multiple sclerosis. The method was immunoSEQ multiplex PCR; TCRdb's version includes in-frame clones alone and lacks a portion of them. The sample lists tens of thousands of clones; roughly nine tenths were seen once. Here the sequenced sample was peripheral blood, taken in the first trimester of pregnancy. These receptors were collected from a female donor in good health, enrolled as a control in a pregnancy study.

The chain combines TRBV2 with TRBJ2-1; TRBD1 aligns across 10 bases. The V and J ends lost 8 bases and 8 bases, in that order; junction bases with no gene match: 15. The germline V gene has CDR1 SNHLY and CDR2 FYNNEI. There are 16 residues in the CDR3. In DNA form, the CDR3 reads TGTGCCAGCCTAGAGACCGGGACAGGGGCCGTGGATGAGCAGTTCTTC. Residues: CASLETGTGAVDEQFF. The whole variable domain, filled in from reference TRBV2 and TRBJ2-1, reads EPEVTQTPSHQVTQMGQEVILRCVPISNHLYFYWYRQILGQKVEFLVSFYNNEISEKSEIFDDQFSVERPDGSNFTLKIRSTKLEDSAMYFCASLETGTGAVDEQFFGPGTRLTVL.

The chain has TRBV2 and TRBJ2-4; D might be TRBD2 (5 bases). This CDR3 contains 14 residues. The V gene's germline CDR1 is SNHLY and CDR2 FYNNEI. V lost 3 bases, J lost 4 bases, and 10 bases lay in between. CDR3 amino acids: CASSDEEVKNIQYF. The CDR3 nucleotides are TGTGCCAGCAGTGATGAGGAGGTTAAAAACATTCAGTACTTC.

This chain joins TRBV30 and TRBJ1-2; D ambiguous. CDR3 length: 12 amino acids. Germline V gives CDR1 GTSNPN, CDR2 SVGIG (reference sequence). V lost 2 bases and J 3 bases, leaving 7 bases between the germline ends. CDR3: CAWSLVDYGYTF. CDR3 DNA sequence: TGTGCCTGGAGTTTAGTTGACTATGGCTACACCTTC.

This clone was counted once. This chain joins TRBV27 and TRBJ2-7; a possible D gene is TRBD1 (6 bases). This CDR3 spans 16 amino acids. Germline assignment: CDR1 MNHEY and CDR2 SMNVEV (reference sequence). Trimming shortened V by 1 base and J by 1 base, and 14 bases separated the two germline ends. For the CDR3, the DNA is TGTGCCAGCAGTTTATATGTGTCGCAGGGGTCCTACGAGCAGTACTTC. The encoded protein is CASSLYVSQGSYEQYF.

The rearrangement links TRBV5-6 to TRBJ1-4, with 9 bases fitting TRBD1. The V gene's germline CDR1 is SGHDT and CDR2 YYEEEE. V lost 0 bases to trimming and J lost 5 bases; unmatched junction nucleotides: 8. This CDR3 comprises 17 residues. The chain's CDR3 is CASSLAPRQGGNEKLFF. In nucleotides, the CDR3 is TGTGCCAGCAGCTTGGCCCCCCGACAGGGGGGGAATGAAAAACTGTTTTTT.

V and J are TRBV7-9 and TRBJ2-2, with D perhaps TRBD1 (5 bases). Deletions cut 8 bases from V and 6 bases from J, with 16 bases between. The CDR3 is made up of 14 amino acids. CDR1 and CDR2 (germline): SEHNR, FQNEAQ (reference sequence). CDR3 amino acids: CASLFIGAAGELFF. The DNA of the CDR3 is TGTGCCAGCTTATTTATTGGGGCCGCCGGGGAGCTGTTTTTT. Full variable domain (remainder filled in from reference TRBV7-9 and TRBJ2-2): DTGVSQNPRHKITKRGQNVTFRCDPISEHNRLYWYRQTLGQGPEFLTYFQNEAQLEKSRLLSDRFSAERPKGSFSTLEIQRTEQGDSAMYLCASLFIGAAGELFFGEGSRLTVL.

The chain is built from TRBV19 and TRBJ1-5, with TRBD1 matching 9 bases. Trimming took 4 bases from V and 4 from J; bases not matched to a gene: 5. Germline CDR1 LNHDA, CDR2 SQIVND (reference sequence). This CDR3 region has 15 residues. The CDR3 nucleotides are TGTGCCAGTAGTACGGACAGGGGTCGAAATCAGCCCCAGCATTTT. Translating gives CASSTDRGRNQPQHF.

V is TRBV14 and J is TRBJ1-4, with TRBD1 identical over 8 bases. The germline V gene has CDR1 SGHDN and CDR2 FVKESK. The CDR3 extends over 16 amino acids. J gave up 6 bases and V 0 bases, and 6 bases lay outside the gene matches. CDR3 bases: TGTGCCAGCAGCCAAGATGGACAGGGACTTTATGAAAAACTGTTTTTT. Encoded protein: CASSQDGQGLYEKLFF.

V usage is TRBV5-4 and J usage is TRBJ1-1; TRBD1 aligns across 12 bases. The CDR3 runs 17 residues. Looked up from germline, CDR1 is SGHNT and CDR2 is YYREEE (reference sequence). Trimming cost V 3 bases and J 4 bases; bases outside gene matches: 10. The CDR3 here is CASSSGTGGGLFTEAFF. The CDR3 DNA follows: TGTGCCAGCAGCTCCGGGACAGGGGGCGGTTTATTCACTGAAGCTTTCTTT.

This chain joins TRBV29-1 and TRBJ1-3; 9 bases match TRBD1. The CDR3 is 13 residues long. The V gene end was trimmed by 7 bases and the J gene end by 3 bases; junction bases not matched to a gene: 4. The germline V gene has CDR1 SQVTM and CDR2 ANQGSEA. The DNA of the CDR3 is TGCAGCGCAGGGACAGGGATTGGAAACACCATATATTTT. Translating gives CSAGTGIGNTIYF.

V and J are TRBV5-5 and TRBJ1-4, with D hard to call. Germline CDR1 is SGHKS and CDR2 is YYEKEE (reference sequence). This CDR3 is 14 amino acids long. Trimming removed 2 bases at V and 3 bases at J, with 8 bases between. The CDR3 DNA follows: TGTGCCAGCAGCTTTACCGGGGCTAATGAAAAACTGTTTTTT. This sequence encodes CASSFTGANEKLFF.

J is TRBJ1-4 and V is TRBV28; D is unresolved. The germline CDR1 and CDR2 sequences are MDHEN and SYDVKM. CDR3 length: 13 amino acids. Trimming took 0 bases from V and 8 from J, leaving 7 bases between them. The CDR3 spells CASSLWAGEKLFF. CDR3 nucleotides: TGTGCCAGCAGTTTATGGGCCGGGGAAAAACTGTTTTTT. Full variable domain (outside the CDR3, taken from reference TRBV28 and TRBJ1-4): DVKVTQSSRYLVKRTGEKVFLECVQDMDHENMFWYRQDPGLGLRLIYFSYDVKMKEKGDIPEGYSVSREKKERFSLILESASTNQTSMYLCASSLWAGEKLFFGSGTQLSVL.

The chain joins TRBV5-1 to TRBJ2-7, with D possibly matching TRBD1 (7 bases). V was shortened by 0 bases and J by 2 bases, with 18 bases between the two germline ends. This CDR3 is 17 amino acids long. Germline V gives CDR1 SGHRS, CDR2 YFSETQ. CDR3 sequence (DNA): TGCGCCAGCAGCTTGGGGGGGGTTGGACAGGCTGCCTACGAGCAGTACTTC. It yields the protein CASSLGGVGQAAYEQYF.

The V call is TRBV28, the J call TRBJ1-5; 8 nucleotides agree with TRBD1. V shed 5 bases, J shed 0 bases, and the junction held 12 bases outside the gene matches. This CDR3 region has 18 residues. Germline loops: CDR1 MDHEN, CDR2 SYDVKM. CDR3 residues: CASSSSGGAGYSNQPQHF. In DNA form, the CDR3 reads TGTGCCAGCAGTAGCTCAGGGGGCGCGGGGTATAGCAATCAGCCCCAGCATTTT.

The genes are TRBV9 and TRBJ2-5; TRBD2 is a possible D gene (6 bases). Deletions cut 4 bases from V and 5 bases from J, with 12 bases between. The germline gives CDR1 SGDLS, CDR2 YYNGEE. The CDR3 contains 13 residues. The CDR3 DNA is TGTGCCAGCAGCATCGGAGGGGTGGAGACCCAGTACTTC. Translating gives CASSIGGVETQYF.

The V and J genes are TRBV5-1 and TRBJ1-2; D gene unclear. V lost 4 bases, J lost 5 bases, and 12 bases lay in between. The CDR3 has 13 amino acids. Germline lookup yields CDR1 SGHRS and CDR2 YFSETQ. The CDR3 region is CASSKDTEYGYTF. In DNA, the CDR3 is TGCGCCAGCAGCAAAGACACTGAATATGGCTACACCTTC.

This chain connects TRBV2 to TRBJ2-7, with no clear D. The CDR3 loop spans 14 amino acids. The germline gives CDR1 SNHLY, CDR2 FYNNEI. V was cut by 6 bases and J by 0 bases, with 12 bases left in between. CDR3 residues: CASRDLINSYEQYF. The CDR3 bases are TGTGCCAGCAGAGACTTAATTAACTCCTACGAGCAGTACTTC. Full variable domain (remainder filled in from reference TRBV2 and TRBJ2-7): EPEVTQTPSHQVTQMGQEVILRCVPISNHLYFYWYRQILGQKVEFLVSFYNNEISEKSEIFDDQFSVERPDGSNFTLKIRSTKLEDSAMYFCASRDLINSYEQYFGPGTRLTVT.

The chain has TRBV6-6 and TRBJ2-7; 10 nucleotides match TRBD2. The CDR3 totals 14 residues. The germline V gene has CDR1 MNHNY and CDR2 SVGAGI (reference sequence). V lost 6 bases and J lost 1; bases outside the gene matches: 3. DNA for the CDR3: TGTGCCAGCAGGAGTAGCGGGAGGTCCTACGAGCAGTACTTC. This translates into CASRSSGRSYEQYF.

The V and J genes are TRBV6-6 and TRBJ2-3, with 7 bases lining up with TRBD1. This CDR3 comprises 15 residues. The trim removed 2 bases at V and 5 bases at J, leaving 7 bases unmatched. Germline V CDR1 and CDR2: MNHNY, SVGAGI (reference sequence). The CDR3: CASSYGDSGGDTQYF. The CDR3 DNA reads TGTGCCAGCAGTTACGGCGACTCAGGGGGAGATACGCAGTATTTT.

This chain links TRBV27 with TRBJ1-1; D is unclear. The CDR3 has 13 amino acids. V dropped 0 bases and J dropped 5 bases, with 7 bases sitting between them. Germline V lookup: CDR1 MNHEY, CDR2 SMNVEV (reference sequence). Written as DNA, the CDR3 is TGTGCCAGCAGTTTATCCGAGGGAACTGAAGCTTTCTTT. As protein: CASSLSEGTEAFF.

The chain carries TRBV5-5 and TRBJ1-4; unclear D gene. CDR1 SGHKS and CDR2 YYEKEE come from the germline V gene (reference sequence). There are 15 residues in the CDR3. V gave up 4 bases and J gave up 3 bases, with 13 bases separating them. The CDR3 loop is CASSIPGVANEKLFF. The CDR3 region has the DNA TGTGCCAGCAGCATTCCCGGGGTTGCTAATGAAAAACTGTTTTTT.

The chain carries TRBV28 and TRBJ2-3; no reliable D call. The CDR3 runs 15 residues. V was clipped by 4 bases and J by 1 base, with 12 bases between them. Germline V lookup: CDR1 MDHEN, CDR2 SYDVKM. The CDR3: CASSSTWQGTDTQYF. Here the CDR3 DNA reads TGTGCCAGCAGTTCCACATGGCAGGGCACAGATACGCAGTATTTT.

This chain links TRBV28 with TRBJ2-1; D ambiguous. Germline V gene lookup returns CDR1 MDHEN and CDR2 SYDVKM. V lost 3 bases, J lost 4 bases, and 10 bases lay in between. CDR3 size: 14 residues. Here the CDR3 DNA reads TGTGCCAGCAGTTTGAGGCCCGTTTACAATGAGCAGTTCTTC. Its translation is CASSLRPVYNEQFF.